These T cell receptor beta chains were read from a single sample in a study of low-dose radiotherapy and immunotherapy resistance in tumors. TCRdb passed the reads through MiXCR, listing each CDR3 protein once. Of 95,000 to 100,000 distinct CDR3 sequences in the sample, less than 25% were seen once. The material was PBMCs, obtained after low-dose radiotherapy plus immunotherapy. The receptors shown here come from a male donor with prostate cancer. Each CDR3 is given with its conserved first and last residue. The D gene is left open where the match is weak. For some rows the clone size is stated as once, few or many, or as a class when expanded; others skip it.

J gene: TRBJ1-4
clone size: many
D gene: .
V gene: TRBV2
CDR3 protein: CASSAAAGEKLFF
CDR3 DNA: TGTGCCAGCAGTGCGGCGGCGGGGGAAAAACTGTTTTTT

J gene: TRBJ2-2
clone size: many
D gene: .
V gene: TRBV3-1
CDR3 protein: CASSQHRDGAGELFF
CDR3 DNA: TGTGCCAGCAGCCAGCACAGGGACGGCGCCGGGGAGCTGTTTTTT

J gene: TRBJ1-1
clone size: few
D gene: TRBD1
V gene: TRBV2
CDR3 protein: CASSETRTGLNTEAFF
CDR3 DNA: TGTGCCAGCAGTGAAACTAGGACAGGTCTGAACACTGAAGCTTTCTTT

J gene: TRBJ2-1
clone size: many
D gene: TRBD2
V gene: TRBV27
CDR3 protein: CASSHSGGAVNEQFF
CDR3 DNA: TGTGCCAGCTCCCATAGCGGGGGGGCCGTCAATGAGCAGTTCTTC

J gene: TRBJ2-7
clone size: .
D gene: TRBD1
V gene: TRBV6-1
CDR3 protein: CASSYPAGGPEQYF
CDR3 DNA: TGTGCCAGCAGTTACCCGGCAGGGGGCCCAGAGCAGTACTTC

J gene: TRBJ1-5
clone size: few
D gene: TRBD1
V gene: TRBV28
CDR3 protein: CASSRGQNSNQPQHF
CDR3 DNA: TGTGCCAGCAGCAGGGGACAGAATAGCAATCAGCCCCAGCATTTT

J gene: TRBJ2-3
clone size: many
D gene: .
V gene: TRBV20-1
CDR3 protein: CSARKTLERGTDTQYF
CDR3 DNA: TGCAGTGCTAGAAAAACTTTGGAGCGGGGCACAGATACGCAGTATTTT

J gene: TRBJ2-7
clone size: many
D gene: .
V gene: TRBV5-3
CDR3 protein: CASSYSRADYPTYEQYF
CDR3 DNA: TGTGCCAGCAGCTACTCTCGAGCCGATTACCCGACCTACGAGCAGTACTTC

J gene: TRBJ2-3
clone size: .
D gene: TRBD1
V gene: TRBV13
CDR3 protein: CASSLDRGRDTQYF
CDR3 DNA: TGTGCCAGCAGCCTCGACAGGGGGCGGGATACGCAGTATTTT

J gene: TRBJ2-7
clone size: many
D gene: TRBD2
V gene: TRBV20-1
CDR3 protein: CSVFGGDSYEQYF
CDR3 DNA: TGCAGTGTTTTCGGGGGGGACTCCTACGAGCAGTACTTC

J gene: TRBJ2-7
clone size: .
D gene: .
V gene: TRBV4-3
CDR3 protein: CASSPVPSYEQYF
CDR3 DNA: TGCGCCAGCAGCCCGGTCCCATCCTACGAGCAGTACTTC

J gene: TRBJ1-3
clone size: many
D gene: .
V gene: TRBV6-5
CDR3 protein: CASSFPHAGGTIYF
CDR3 DNA: TGTGCCAGCAGTTTCCCGCATGCTGGTGGCACCATATATTTT

J gene: TRBJ1-3
clone size: many
D gene: TRBD1
V gene: TRBV7-3
CDR3 protein: CASGQGPGTGNTIYF
CDR3 DNA: TGTGCCAGCGGACAGGGTCCGGGGACTGGAAACACCATATATTTT

J gene: TRBJ1-5
clone size: .
D gene: .
V gene: TRBV18
CDR3 protein: CASSSGTQDGQPQHF
CDR3 DNA: TGTGCCAGCTCCTCCGGGACACAGGACGGGCAGCCCCAGCATTTT

J gene: TRBJ2-1
clone size: .
D gene: TRBD2
V gene: TRBV5-6
CDR3 protein: CASSLFGGGAKYNEQFF
CDR3 DNA: TGTGCCAGCAGCTTGTTCGGCGGGGGGGCCAAGTACAATGAGCAGTTCTTC

J gene: TRBJ2-3
clone size: many
D gene: TRBD1
V gene: TRBV5-1
CDR3 protein: CASSLDRGPGDTQYF
CDR3 DNA: TGCGCCAGCAGCTTGGACAGGGGGCCTGGAGATACGCAGTATTTT

J gene: TRBJ1-1
clone size: .
D gene: .
V gene: TRBV12-3/TRBV12-4
CDR3 protein: CASCSPVRGTEAFF
CDR3 DNA: TGTGCCAGCTGTTCTCCCGTTCGAGGCACTGAAGCTTTCTTT

J gene: TRBJ2-3
clone size: medium-sized
D gene: TRBD2
V gene: TRBV6-2/TRBV6-3
CDR3 protein: CASSPGTSGGAGTDTQYF
CDR3 DNA: TGTGCCAGCAGTCCCGGGACTAGCGGGGGGGCGGGCACAGATACGCAGTATTTT

J gene: TRBJ1-2
clone size: many
D gene: .
V gene: TRBV12-3/TRBV12-4
CDR3 protein: CASSLGSYGYTF
CDR3 DNA: TGTGCCAGCAGTTTAGGCAGCTATGGCTACACCTTC

J gene: TRBJ1-2
clone size: many
D gene: TRBD1
V gene: TRBV6-5
CDR3 protein: CASSYSTQGARGGYTF
CDR3 DNA: TGTGCCAGCAGTTACTCGACACAGGGGGCGCGGGGAGGCTACACCTTC

J gene: TRBJ2-5
clone size: many
D gene: .
V gene: TRBV12-3/TRBV12-4
CDR3 protein: CASSPQRGTRYF
CDR3 DNA: TGTGCCAGCAGCCCCCAACGCGGGACGCGGTACTTC

J gene: TRBJ1-1
clone size: many
D gene: .
V gene: TRBV23-1
CDR3 protein: CASSQLSGEYTEAFF
CDR3 DNA: TGCGCCAGCAGTCAATTGTCGGGGGAGTACACTGAAGCTTTCTTT

J gene: TRBJ2-3
clone size: many
D gene: .
V gene: TRBV6-2/TRBV6-3
CDR3 protein: CASRAGQRADTQYF
CDR3 DNA: TGTGCCAGCCGGGCCGGGCAGAGGGCAGATACGCAGTATTTT

J gene: TRBJ2-6
clone size: many
D gene: .
V gene: TRBV5-4
CDR3 protein: CASSRQGLGANVLTF
CDR3 DNA: TGTGCCAGCAGCCGTCAGGGCCTTGGGGCCAACGTCCTGACTTTC

J gene: TRBJ2-3
clone size: .
D gene: TRBD2
V gene: TRBV5-8
CDR3 protein: CDSSATGTSRRHTQYF
CDR3 DNA: TGTGACAGCAGCGCCACCGGGACTAGCCGGCGGCATACGCAGTATTTT

J gene: TRBJ1-2
clone size: many
D gene: .
V gene: TRBV29-1
CDR3 protein: CSAGQNYGYTF
CDR3 DNA: TGCAGCGCCGGACAGAACTATGGCTACACCTTC

J gene: TRBJ2-3
clone size: .
D gene: .
V gene: TRBV20-1
CDR3 protein: CSARSSPQGYGTDTQYF
CDR3 DNA: TGCAGTGCTAGATCCTCCCCCCAGGGATATGGCACAGATACGCAGTATTTT

J gene: TRBJ2-7
clone size: many
D gene: TRBD1
V gene: TRBV4-1
CDR3 protein: CASSQVGTGGYEQYF
CDR3 DNA: TGCGCCAGCAGTCAAGTTGGGACAGGGGGTTACGAGCAGTACTTC

J gene: TRBJ1-5
clone size: many
D gene: .
V gene: TRBV4-1
CDR3 protein: CASSQGTGALNQPQHF
CDR3 DNA: TGCGCCAGCAGCCAGGGGACCGGGGCGTTAAATCAGCCCCAGCATTTT

J gene: TRBJ2-7
clone size: many
D gene: TRBD1
V gene: TRBV12-5
CDR3 protein: CASGLGQTGAYEQYF
CDR3 DNA: TGTGCTAGTGGTTTGGGACAGACAGGGGCCTACGAGCAGTACTTC

J gene: TRBJ2-2
clone size: .
D gene: .
V gene: TRBV23-1
CDR3 protein: CASSQFVRGEPPGSCFF
CDR3 DNA: .

J gene: TRBJ2-7
clone size: many
D gene: .
V gene: TRBV9
CDR3 protein: CASSVATGTYEQYF
CDR3 DNA: TGTGCCAGCAGCGTAGCTACGGGCACCTACGAGCAGTACTTC

J gene: TRBJ1-5
clone size: .
D gene: TRBD1
V gene: TRBV14
CDR3 protein: CASSQVQDRGLQRQHF
CDR3 DNA: TGTGCCAGCAGCCAAGTGCAGGACAGGGGGCTTCAGCGCCAGCATTTT

J gene: TRBJ1-1
clone size: .
D gene: TRBD1
V gene: TRBV5-1
CDR3 protein: CASSLGRTGILNTEAFF
CDR3 DNA: TGCGCCAGCAGCTTGGGGAGGACAGGGATCCTGAACACTGAAGCTTTCTTT

J gene: TRBJ1-1
clone size: many
D gene: .
V gene: TRBV19
CDR3 protein: CASSAPQGHTEAFF
CDR3 DNA: TGTGCCAGTAGTGCCCCACAGGGCCACACTGAAGCTTTCTTT

J gene: TRBJ2-1
clone size: many
D gene: .
V gene: TRBV21-1
CDR3 protein: CASSKGRGVNEQFF
CDR3 DNA: TGTGCCAGCAGCAAAGGGCGGGGGGTCAATGAGCAGTTCTTC

J gene: TRBJ2-3
clone size: many
D gene: .
V gene: TRBV5-1
CDR3 protein: CASSFSRTPSTDTQYF
CDR3 DNA: TGCGCCAGCAGCTTTTCCCGAACACCTAGCACAGATACGCAGTATTTT

J gene: TRBJ2-7
clone size: many
D gene: TRBD1
V gene: TRBV20-1
CDR3 protein: CSARLLTGGSYEQYF
CDR3 DNA: TGCAGTGCTAGGTTATTGACAGGGGGCTCCTACGAGCAGTACTTC

J gene: TRBJ2-1
clone size: many
D gene: TRBD2
V gene: TRBV20-1
CDR3 protein: CSAPRAGGRDNEQFF
CDR3 DNA: TGCAGTGCGCCTCGAGCGGGGGGGAGGGACAATGAGCAGTTCTTC

J gene: TRBJ2-3
clone size: many
D gene: .
V gene: TRBV9
CDR3 protein: CASSVGTASTDTQYF
CDR3 DNA: TGTGCCAGCAGCGTAGGGACAGCAAGCACAGATACGCAGTATTTT

J gene: TRBJ1-2
clone size: many
D gene: .
V gene: TRBV6-2/TRBV6-3
CDR3 protein: CASGGRSDKAYGYTF
CDR3 DNA: TGTGCCAGCGGGGGCCGGTCGGACAAGGCCTATGGCTACACCTTC

J gene: TRBJ1-3
clone size: few
D gene: .
V gene: TRBV5-8
CDR3 protein: CASTSRPGERLSGNTIYF
CDR3 DNA: TGTGCCAGCACCTCCCGACCCGGAGAAAGGCTCTCTGGAAACACCATATATTTT

J gene: TRBJ1-2
clone size: many
D gene: .
V gene: TRBV7-2
CDR3 protein: CASSPSRGTNYGYTF
CDR3 DNA: TGTGCCAGCAGCCCAAGCAGGGGAACTAACTATGGCTACACCTTC

J gene: TRBJ1-4
clone size: many
D gene: .
V gene: TRBV29-1
CDR3 protein: CSARGLNEKLFF
CDR3 DNA: TGCAGCGCCAGGGGCCTCAATGAAAAACTGTTTTTT

J gene: TRBJ2-1
clone size: many
D gene: .
V gene: TRBV5-1
CDR3 protein: CASSPRRTGYNEQFF
CDR3 DNA: TGCGCCAGCAGCCCTAGAAGGACTGGCTACAATGAGCAGTTCTTC

J gene: TRBJ2-5
clone size: .
D gene: TRBD2
V gene: TRBV11-2
CDR3 protein: CASSPRDLGGAQYF
CDR3 DNA: TGTGCCAGCAGCCCTCGGGACTTGGGAGGGGCCCAGTACTTC

J gene: TRBJ1-3
clone size: many
D gene: .
V gene: TRBV12-3/TRBV12-4
CDR3 protein: CASSYGGGNTIYF
CDR3 DNA: TGTGCCAGCAGTTACGGGGGTGGAAACACCATATATTTT

J gene: TRBJ2-3
clone size: many
D gene: .
V gene: TRBV2
CDR3 protein: CASSGTRGTDTQYF
CDR3 DNA: TGTGCCAGCAGTGGGACGAGAGGCACAGATACGCAGTATTTT

J gene: TRBJ1-2
clone size: .
D gene: .
V gene: TRBV28
CDR3 protein: CASSNQGYGYTF
CDR3 DNA: TGTGCCAGCAGCAACCAGGGATATGGCTACACCTTC

J gene: TRBJ2-3
clone size: .
D gene: TRBD2
V gene: TRBV20-1
CDR3 protein: CSAATSGGGGTDTQYF
CDR3 DNA: TGCAGTGCTGCCACTAGCGGGGGGGGGGGAACAGATACGCAGTATTTT

J gene: TRBJ2-7
clone size: few
D gene: TRBD1
V gene: TRBV11-2
CDR3 protein: CASSTDRVHEQYF
CDR3 DNA: TGTGCCAGCAGCACGGACAGGGTACACGAGCAGTACTTC

J gene: TRBJ2-1
clone size: many
D gene: .
V gene: TRBV7-3
CDR3 protein: CASSVTAGTAQVNEQFF
CDR3 DNA: TGTGCCAGCAGCGTAACCGCTGGGACCGCCCAGGTGAATGAGCAGTTCTTC

J gene: TRBJ2-3
clone size: .
D gene: TRBD2
V gene: TRBV4-3
CDR3 protein: CASSAWGLAGDTQYF
CDR3 DNA: TGCGCCAGCAGCGCCTGGGGACTAGCGGGGGATACGCAGTATTTT

J gene: TRBJ1-1
clone size: many
D gene: .
V gene: TRBV12-3/TRBV12-4
CDR3 protein: CASSLSQDTEAFF
CDR3 DNA: TGTGCCAGCAGTTTAAGCCAAGACACTGAAGCTTTCTTT